This TCR beta chain emerged from a study of spatial heterogeneity in lung cancer (dated by TCRdb to the late 2010s). For the study in its entirety: More beta-chain than alpha-chain transcripts were consistently detected, likely reflecting higher beta-chain transcript abundance. In tumor regions, TCR transcript counts showed a strong correlation with a T cell transcriptional module score derived from matched bulk RNA-seq. In the raw uncorrected reads, each unique combination of TCR and UMI appeared more than ten times on average. The study quantitatively compared TCR alpha and beta repertoires across multiple tumor regions, matched nontumor lung and blood in non-small cell lung cancer. Nonsynonymous mutation counts, determined by whole-exome sequencing of tumor tissue, were related to features of the TCR repertoire. At surgery, roughly 220 tumor regions, approximately 64 matched nontumor lung samples and 56 PBMC samples were TCR-sequenced for both alpha and beta chains. The investigation overall reported the following: TCR-seq was estimated to cover only 6% to 7% of tumor T cells for alpha chains and roughly 12% for beta chains. The number of expanded intratumoral alpha and beta TCRs correlated with the tumor nonsynonymous mutation count. Confirming at a functional level the hypothesis that regional TCRs recognize regional mutations was considered to require additional single-cell paired TCR alpha and beta sequencing. Counts of ubiquitous and regional expanded TCRs were found to correlate with counts of ubiquitous and regional nonsynonymous mutations, respectively.

Ten or more counts support this clonotype. The antigen it binds to is not known. Per-nucleotide qualities are absent, and no much larger clonotype sits a single base away. Library preparation was by 5' RACE. Instrument used: NextSeq 500. In the TCR library protocol, a unique molecular identifier was attached to each TCR cDNA molecule so that PCR and sequencing errors could be corrected. The study's own analysis went as follows. TCR identification, UMI-based error correction and CDR3 extraction were all carried out with Decombinator tools. TCRs above a frequency of 2 per 1,000, corresponding to the top 1% of the tumor frequency distribution, were defined as expanded. Expanded tumor TCRs were classed as regional if statistically deemed absent (corrected P<0.05) from at least one tumor region, otherwise ubiquitous. Renyi diversity was calculated using the R vegan package after each repertoire was subsampled 100 times to 5,000 TCRs. CDR3 similarity networks were built from amino acid triplet string-kernel similarity, with CDR3s being connected when pairwise similarity was above 0.82. The public reads were quality trimmed at Q25 with fastp and then assembled into clones with MiXCR by TCRdb, keeping productive beta chains. Identical CDR3 proteins give one entry, which carries the most common genes and DNA. The V and J calls, along with clone size, are taken from TCRdb and not from the paper's own processing. The sample yields around 100,000 distinct CDR3 sequences; under 4.5% were counted once. Over 20% of the sample is in the top ten clones.

V lost 1 base and J lost 4 bases; the stretch between them is 5 bases long. Via the germline V gene, CDR1 is SGHDT and CDR2 YYEEEE. From its cysteine to its phenylalanine, the CDR3 spans 12 amino acids. Just the 36-base CDR3 DNA is kept, in frame starting at base 1. This sample's time point label indicates: sample taken at primary tumor resection. Samples were obtained from 72 patients with early-stage, untreated non-small cell lung cancer from the lung TRACERx cohort. Without any cell sorting, TCR sequencing was performed on whole RNA extracted either from tumor and nontumor lung tissue or from cryopreserved PBMC samples. Only patients with enough RNA available from two or more tumor regions were chosen for TCR sequencing. A lung pathologist reviewed the tumor and adjacent nontumor lung specimens before the specimens were selected.

This TCR derives from a male donor with early-stage non-small cell lung cancer. Sequenced here: lung tumor tissue, sampled at surgery. The chain is assembled from TRBV5-6 and TRBJ2-5; the D gene identity is not certain. The CDR3 is CASSLSVETQYF. The sequence in DNA is TGTGCCAGCAGCTTGTCGGTAGAGACCCAGTACTTC.